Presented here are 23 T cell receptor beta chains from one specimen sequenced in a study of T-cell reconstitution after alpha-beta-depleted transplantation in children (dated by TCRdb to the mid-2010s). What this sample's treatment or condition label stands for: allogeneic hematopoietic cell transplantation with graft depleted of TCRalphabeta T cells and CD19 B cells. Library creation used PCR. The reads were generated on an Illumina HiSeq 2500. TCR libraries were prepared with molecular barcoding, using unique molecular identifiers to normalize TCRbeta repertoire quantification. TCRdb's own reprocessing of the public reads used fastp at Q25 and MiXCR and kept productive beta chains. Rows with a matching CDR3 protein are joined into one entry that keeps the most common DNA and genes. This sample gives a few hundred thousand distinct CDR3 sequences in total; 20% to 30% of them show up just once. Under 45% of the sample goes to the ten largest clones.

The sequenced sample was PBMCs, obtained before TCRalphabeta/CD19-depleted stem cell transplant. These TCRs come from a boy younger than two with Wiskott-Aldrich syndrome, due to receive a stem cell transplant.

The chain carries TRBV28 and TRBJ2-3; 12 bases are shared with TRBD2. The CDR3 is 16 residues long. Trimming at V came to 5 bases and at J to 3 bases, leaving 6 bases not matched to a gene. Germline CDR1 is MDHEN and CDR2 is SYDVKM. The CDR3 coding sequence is TGTGCCAGCAGTGGACTAGCGGGATTGAGTACAGATACGCAGTATTTT. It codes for CASSGLAGLSTDTQYF.

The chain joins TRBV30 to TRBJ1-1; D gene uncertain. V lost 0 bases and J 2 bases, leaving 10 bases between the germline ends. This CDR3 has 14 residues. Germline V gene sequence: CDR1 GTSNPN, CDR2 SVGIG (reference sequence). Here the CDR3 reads CAWSVFQVNTEAFF. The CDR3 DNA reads TGTGCCTGGAGTGTCTTCCAGGTTAACACTGAAGCTTTCTTT.

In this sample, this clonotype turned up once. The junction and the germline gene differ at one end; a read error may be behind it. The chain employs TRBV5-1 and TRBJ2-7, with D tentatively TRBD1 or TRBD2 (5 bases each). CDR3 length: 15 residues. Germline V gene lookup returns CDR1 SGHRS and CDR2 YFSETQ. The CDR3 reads CASSPTGTPTYEQYF. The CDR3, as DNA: TGCGCCAGCAGCCCTACCGGGACGCCGACCTACGAGCAGTACTTT. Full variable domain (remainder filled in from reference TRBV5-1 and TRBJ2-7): KAGVTQTPRYLIKTRGQQVTLSCSPISGHRSVSWYQQTPGQGLQFLFEYFSETQRNKGNFPGRFSGRQFSNSRSEMNVSTLELGDSALYLCASSPTGTPTYEQYFGPGTRLTVT.

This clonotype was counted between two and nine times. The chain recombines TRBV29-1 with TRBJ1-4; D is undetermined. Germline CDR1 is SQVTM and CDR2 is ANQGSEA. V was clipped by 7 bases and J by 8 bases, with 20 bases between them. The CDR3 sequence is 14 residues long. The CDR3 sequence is CSAVDASLREKLFF. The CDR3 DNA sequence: TGCAGCGCGGTGGACGCCTCACTACGCGAAAAACTGTTTTTT.

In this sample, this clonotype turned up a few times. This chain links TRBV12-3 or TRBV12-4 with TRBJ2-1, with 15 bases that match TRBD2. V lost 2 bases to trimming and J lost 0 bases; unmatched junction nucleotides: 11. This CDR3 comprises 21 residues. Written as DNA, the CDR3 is TGTGCCAGCAGTTTATCCGGACTAGCGGGAGGGCTCATCAGCTCCTACAATGAGCAGTTCTTC. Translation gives CASSLSGLAGGLISSYNEQFF.

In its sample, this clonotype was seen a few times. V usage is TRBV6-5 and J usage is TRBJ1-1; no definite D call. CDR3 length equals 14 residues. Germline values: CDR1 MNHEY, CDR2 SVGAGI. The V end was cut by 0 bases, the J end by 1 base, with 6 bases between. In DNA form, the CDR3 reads TGTGCCAGCAGTTACTCGAAAGGGAACACTGAAGCTTTCTTT. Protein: CASSYSKGNTEAFF.

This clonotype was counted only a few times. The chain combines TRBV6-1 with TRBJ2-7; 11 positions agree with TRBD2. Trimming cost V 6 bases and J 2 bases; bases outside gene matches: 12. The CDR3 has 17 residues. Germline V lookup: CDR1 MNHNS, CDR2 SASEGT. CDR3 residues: CASSLHLLAGVTYEQYF. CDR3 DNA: TGTGCCAGCAGCCTACACCTACTAGCGGGAGTAACCTACGAGCAGTACTTC.

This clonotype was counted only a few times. CDR3: CASSSRTSVSYNEQFF. The CDR3 nucleotides read TGTGCCAGCAGCTCCCGGACTAGCGTCTCCTACAATGAGCAGTTCTTC. The V gene is TRBV7-6, the J gene TRBJ2-1, with TRBD2 identical over 9 bases. Germline trimming cut 4 bases from V and 0 bases from J; bases unmatched to any gene: 4. Germline lookup yields CDR1 SGHVS and CDR2 FNYEAQ. CDR3 size: 16 residues.

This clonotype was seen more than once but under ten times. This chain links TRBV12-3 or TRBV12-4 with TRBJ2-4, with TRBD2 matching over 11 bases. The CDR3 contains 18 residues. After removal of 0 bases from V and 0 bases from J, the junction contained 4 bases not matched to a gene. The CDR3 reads CASSLARTSGLAKNIQYF. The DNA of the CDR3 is TGTGCCAGCAGTTTAGCGCGGACTAGCGGGCTAGCCAAAAACATTCAGTACTTC.

CDR3 DNA sequence: TGTGCCAGCAGCTTGCCGTACAGGGACCACGAGCAGTACTTC. Translating it yields CASSLPYRDHEQYF. The chain has TRBV7-2 and TRBJ2-7; a weak D match, TRBD1 (6 bases). The length of the CDR3 is 14 residues. Germline CDR1 SGHTA, CDR2 FQGNSA. The V end lost 3 bases, the J end lost 5 bases, and 14 bases lay between the germline ends.

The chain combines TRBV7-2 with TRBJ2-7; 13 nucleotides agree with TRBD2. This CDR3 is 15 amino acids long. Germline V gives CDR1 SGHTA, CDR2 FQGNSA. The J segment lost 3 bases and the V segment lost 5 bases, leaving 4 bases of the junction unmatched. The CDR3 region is CASSRRTSGSYEQYF. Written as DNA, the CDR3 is TGTGCCAGCAGCAGGCGGACTAGCGGGAGCTACGAGCAGTACTTC.

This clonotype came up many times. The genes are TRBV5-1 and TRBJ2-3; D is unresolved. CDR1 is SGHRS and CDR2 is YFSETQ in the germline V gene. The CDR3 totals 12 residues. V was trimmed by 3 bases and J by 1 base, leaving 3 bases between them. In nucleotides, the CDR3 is TGCGCCAGCAGCTCAGGCACAGATACGCAGTATTTT. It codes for CASSSGTDTQYF.

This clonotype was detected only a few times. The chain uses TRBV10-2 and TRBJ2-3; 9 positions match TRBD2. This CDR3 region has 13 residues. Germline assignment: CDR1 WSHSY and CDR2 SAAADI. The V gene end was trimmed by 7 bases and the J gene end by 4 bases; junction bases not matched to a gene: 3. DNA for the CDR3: TGCGCCAGCAAGGGACTAGCCTCAGATACGCAGTATTTT. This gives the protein CASKGLASDTQYF.

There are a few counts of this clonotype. As DNA, the CDR3 is TGTGCCAGCAGCTTGCGGGGATTAGCGCTCAATGGAAACACCATATATTTT. Residues: CASSLRGLALNGNTIYF. The chain combines TRBV5-8 with TRBJ1-3; unclear D gene. The germline CDR1 and CDR2 sequences are SGHTS and YDEGEE. CDR3 length: 17 residues. Trimming stripped 1 base from V and 3 bases from J, with 17 bases between.

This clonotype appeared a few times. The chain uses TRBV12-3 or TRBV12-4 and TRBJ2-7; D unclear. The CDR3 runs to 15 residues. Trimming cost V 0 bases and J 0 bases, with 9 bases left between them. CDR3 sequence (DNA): TGTGCCAGCAGTTTAGCAGGGCCTAGCTCCTACGAGCAGTACTTC. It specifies CASSLAGPSSYEQYF.

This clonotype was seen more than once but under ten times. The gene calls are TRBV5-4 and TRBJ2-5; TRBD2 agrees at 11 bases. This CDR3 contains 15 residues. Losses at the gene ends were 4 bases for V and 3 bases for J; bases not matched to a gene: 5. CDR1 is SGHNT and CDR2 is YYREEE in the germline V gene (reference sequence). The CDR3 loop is CASSAPSGGKETQYF. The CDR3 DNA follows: TGTGCCAGCAGCGCCCCTAGCGGGGGGAAAGAGACCCAGTACTTC. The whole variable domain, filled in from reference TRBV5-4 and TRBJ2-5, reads ETGVTQSPTHLIKTRGQQVTLRCSSQSGHNTVSWYQQALGQGPQFIFQYYREEENGRGNFPPRFSGLQFPNYSSELNVNALELDDSALYLCASSAPSGGKETQYFGPGTRLLVL.

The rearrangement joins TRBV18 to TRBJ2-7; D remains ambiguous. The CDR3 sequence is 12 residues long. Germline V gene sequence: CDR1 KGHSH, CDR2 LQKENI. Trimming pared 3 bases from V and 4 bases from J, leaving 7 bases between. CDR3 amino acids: CASSPARYEQYF. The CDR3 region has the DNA TGTGCCAGCTCACCGGCGCGGTACGAGCAGTACTTC.

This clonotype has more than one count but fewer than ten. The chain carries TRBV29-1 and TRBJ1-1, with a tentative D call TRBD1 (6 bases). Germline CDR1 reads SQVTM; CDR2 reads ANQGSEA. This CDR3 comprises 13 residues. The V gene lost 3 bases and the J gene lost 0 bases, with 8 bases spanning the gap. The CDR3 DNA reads TGCAGCGTTGAGGGACACCTGAACACTGAAGCTTTCTTT. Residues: CSVEGHLNTEAFF.

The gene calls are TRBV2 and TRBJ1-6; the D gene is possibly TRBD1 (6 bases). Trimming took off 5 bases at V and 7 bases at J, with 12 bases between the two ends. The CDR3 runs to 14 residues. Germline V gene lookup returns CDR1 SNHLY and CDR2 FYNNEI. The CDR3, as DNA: TGTGCCAGCAGTCCTTACGGACAGAATTCACCCCTCCACTTT. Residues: CASSPYGQNSPLHF.

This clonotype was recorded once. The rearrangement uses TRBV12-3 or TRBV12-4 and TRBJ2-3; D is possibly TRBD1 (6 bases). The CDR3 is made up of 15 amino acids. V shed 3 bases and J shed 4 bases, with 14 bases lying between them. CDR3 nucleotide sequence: TGTGCCAGCAGTTTGACCGGGACACTGGCAGATACGCAGTATTTT. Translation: CASSLTGTLADTQYF.

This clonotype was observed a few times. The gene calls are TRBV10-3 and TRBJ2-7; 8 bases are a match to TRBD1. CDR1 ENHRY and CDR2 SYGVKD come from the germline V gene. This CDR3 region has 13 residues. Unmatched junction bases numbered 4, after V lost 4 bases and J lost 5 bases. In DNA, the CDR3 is TGTGCCATCAGTGCAGGGGGCGGCGACGAGCAGTACTTC. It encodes CAISAGGGDEQYF.

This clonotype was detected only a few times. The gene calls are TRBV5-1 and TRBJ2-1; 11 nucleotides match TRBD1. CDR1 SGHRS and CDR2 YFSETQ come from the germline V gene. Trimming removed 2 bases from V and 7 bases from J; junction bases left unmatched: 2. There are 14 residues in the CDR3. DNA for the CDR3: TGCGCCAGCAGCTTCGGGACAGGGGGAAATGAGCAGTTCTTC. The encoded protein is CASSFGTGGNEQFF.

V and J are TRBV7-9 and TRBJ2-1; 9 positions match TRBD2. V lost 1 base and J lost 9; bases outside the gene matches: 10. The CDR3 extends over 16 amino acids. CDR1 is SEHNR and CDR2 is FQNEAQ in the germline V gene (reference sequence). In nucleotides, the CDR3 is TGTGCCAGCAGCTTAGGGCGGGAGGGCCGAGGGAGTGAGCAGTTCTTC. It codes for CASSLGREGRGSEQFF.